These T cell receptor beta chains were read from a single sample in a study of shared clonotypes between healthy human individuals. Clones were sequenced by immunoSEQ multiplex PCR, and TCRdb holds only the in-frame ones, with some missing. The sample lists 1.5 million to 2.5 million clones, approximately 95% occurring once. The specimen sequenced was naive CD8+ T cells sorted from blood. The receptors shown here come from a man younger than 30 in good health. Both conserved end residues are part of each CDR3. Each record gives: clone size, J gene, D gene, V gene, CDR3 DNA, CDR3 protein. D genes are given only for firm matches. Size tells how often a clone was seen (once, few, many) or the class of an expanded clone, and some rows leave it out.

. | TRBJ1-1 | TRBD1 | TRBV30 | TGTGCCTGGGACGGGACAGTTGGGGCGAACACTGAAGCTTTCTTT | CAWDGTVGANTEAFF
once | TRBJ1-5 | . | TRBV19 | TGTGCCAGTAACCCGGACAGATATCAGCCCCAGCATTTT | CASNPDRYQPQHF
. | TRBJ2-5 | . | TRBV29-1 | TGCAGCGTTGAAGATTCGTACCAAGAGACCCAGTACTTC | CSVEDSYQETQYF
. | TRBJ1-2 | TRBD1 | TRBV6-5 | TGTGCCAGCAGGCAGGGGGTTAGTTATGGCTACACCTTC | CASRQGVSYGYTF
. | TRBJ2-3 | . | TRBV9 | TGTGCCAGCAGCGTAGCTGTGGGATGGGCAGATACGCAGTATTTT | CASSVAVGWADTQYF
. | TRBJ1-1 | . | TRBV6-1 | TGTGCCAGCAGTGAAGTCGGTGTAGACACTGAAGCTTTCTTT | CASSEVGVDTEAFF
. | TRBJ1-4 | . | TRBV7-8 | TGTGCCAGCAGTCTAAACCTCTTGGATGAAAAACTGTTTTTT | CASSLNLLDEKLFF
. | TRBJ1-2 | . | TRBV7-9 | TGTGCCAGCAGCTTCAACTACTATGGCTACACCTTC | CASSFNYYGYTF
. | TRBJ2-1 | . | TRBV29-1 | TGCAGCGTTGAAGGGGAGGCCACCTACAATGAGCAGTTCTTC | CSVEGEATYNEQFF
. | TRBJ1-6 | TRBD1 | TRBV9 | TGTGCCAGCAGCGTAGGCGGGACAGGGAATTCACCCCTCCACTTT | CASSVGGTGNSPLHF
. | TRBJ2-5 | TRBD1 | TRBV6-5 | TGTGCCAGCAGTTCAGGGGGCACGGAGACCCAGTACTTC | CASSSGGTETQYF
. | TRBJ2-7 | TRBD1 | TRBV5-1 | TGCGCCAGCAGCTCGCCGGGACAGGGCCCCTACGAGCAGTACTTC | CASSSPGQGPYEQYF
. | TRBJ1-3 | TRBD1 | TRBV2 | TGTGCCAGCAGTGGGACAGGGGCTGGAAACACCATATATTTT | CASSGTGAGNTIYF
. | TRBJ1-4 | . | TRBV7-9 | TGTGCCAGCAGCTCGGACCCTAATGAAAAACTGTTTTTT | CASSSDPNEKLFF
. | TRBJ2-1 | TRBD1 | TRBV19 | TGTGCCAGTAGTCTTTGGGACAGGGGGCGGGATGAGCAGTTCTTC | CASSLWDRGRDEQFF
. | TRBJ2-7 | . | TRBV11-2 | TGTGCCAGCAGCCCATCCTCGGGGACTCTACGTTTCGAGCAGTACTTC | CASSPSSGTLRFEQYF